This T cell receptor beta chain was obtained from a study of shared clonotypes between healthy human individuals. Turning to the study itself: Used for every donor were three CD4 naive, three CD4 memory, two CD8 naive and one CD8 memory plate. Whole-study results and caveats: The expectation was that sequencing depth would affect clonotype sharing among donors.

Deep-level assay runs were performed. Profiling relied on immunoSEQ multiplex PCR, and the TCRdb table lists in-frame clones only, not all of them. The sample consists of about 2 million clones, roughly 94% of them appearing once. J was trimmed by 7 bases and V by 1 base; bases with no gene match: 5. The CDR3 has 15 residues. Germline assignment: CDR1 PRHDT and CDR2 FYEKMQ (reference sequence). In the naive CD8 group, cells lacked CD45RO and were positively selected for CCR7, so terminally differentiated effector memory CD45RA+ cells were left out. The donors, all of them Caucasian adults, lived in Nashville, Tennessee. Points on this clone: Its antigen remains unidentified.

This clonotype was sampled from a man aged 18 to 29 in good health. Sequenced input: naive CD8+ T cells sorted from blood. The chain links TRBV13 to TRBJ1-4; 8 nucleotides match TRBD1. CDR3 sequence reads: CASSLAGGGGEKLFF. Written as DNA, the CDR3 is TGTGCCAGCAGCTTAGCAGGGGGCGGAGGTGAAAAACTGTTTTTT. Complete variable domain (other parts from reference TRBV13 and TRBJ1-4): AAGVIQSPRHLIKEKRETATLKCYPIPRHDTVYWYQQGPGQDPQFLISFYEKMQSDKGSIPDRFSAQQFSDYHSELNMSSLELGDSALYFCASSLAGGGGEKLFFGSGTQLSVL.